The rows below give T cell receptor beta chains drawn from one sample of a study of regulatory T cells in long-lasting Graves disease. TCRdb recomputed calls from the multiplex PCR reads with MiXCR, one row per CDR3 protein. The table includes roughly 220,000 distinct CDR3 sequences, about 16% detected once. Here the sequenced sample was peripheral blood mononuclear cells (PBMCs), taken at new diagnosis, from a patient treated with antithyroid drugs. Every receptor here comes from a female donor with Graves disease. The CDR3 runs from the conserved cysteine through the conserved F or W.

CDR3: CASSDGWEGQRAFF
V: TRBV3-1

CDR3: CASSLRQGTSGRAGYEQYF
V: TRBV11-2

CDR3: CASSLGGGWTTEAFF
V: TRBV5-1

CDR3: CSARDLRSSGSTDAQYF
V: TRBV20-1

CDR3: CASSQERGNQPQHF
V: TRBV4-3

CDR3: CASSTADRGISYEQYF
V: TRBV28

CDR3: CSARDTGTSGSHSYEQYF
V: TRBV20-1

CDR3: CASGGRRETQYF
V: TRBV2

CDR3: CACGTSGSSYEQYF
V: TRBV30

CDR3: CASSTGGEPNYGYTF
V: TRBV28

CDR3: CASSGRAWGQPQHF
V: TRBV9

CDR3: CAWNRDPYEQYF
V: TRBV30

CDR3: CASNTGGRGKGNEQFF
V: TRBV2

CDR3: CASSLRRETQYF
V: TRBV11-2

CDR3: CASSPTASGRTGELFF
V: TRBV28

CDR3: CASSLDRSTDTQYF
V: TRBV12-3/TRBV12-4